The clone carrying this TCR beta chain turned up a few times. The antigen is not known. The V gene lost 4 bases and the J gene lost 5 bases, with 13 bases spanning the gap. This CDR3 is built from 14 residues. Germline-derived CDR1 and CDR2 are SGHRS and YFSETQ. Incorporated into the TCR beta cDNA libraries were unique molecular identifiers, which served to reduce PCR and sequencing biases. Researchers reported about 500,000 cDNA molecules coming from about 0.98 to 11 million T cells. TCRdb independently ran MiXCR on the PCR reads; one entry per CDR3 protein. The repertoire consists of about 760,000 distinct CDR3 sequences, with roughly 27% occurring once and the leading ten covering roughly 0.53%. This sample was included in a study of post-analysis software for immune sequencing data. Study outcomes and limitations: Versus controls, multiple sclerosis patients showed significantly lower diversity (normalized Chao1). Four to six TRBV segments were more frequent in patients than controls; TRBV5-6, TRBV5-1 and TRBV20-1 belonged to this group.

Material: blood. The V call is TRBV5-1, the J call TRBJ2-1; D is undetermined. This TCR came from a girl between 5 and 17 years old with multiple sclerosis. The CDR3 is CASSTPTVDNEQFF. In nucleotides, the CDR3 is TGCGCCAGCAGCACCCCGACTGTAGACAATGAGCAGTTCTTC.